This entry is about one TCR beta chain. Authors' processing steps: Counts of nucleated cells, estimated from reference gene primer amplification, were obtained. Some clones are missing from TCRdb's copy, which holds only in-frame ones; the method was immunoSEQ multiplex PCR. The V and J calls and clone size were taken over from that table, and D and trimming were inferred from the DNA. The table lists more than 200,000 clones, roughly nine tenths of them singletons, with 2% to 2.5% in the top ten. The data originate from a study of blood T cell repertoires in COVID-19. Across the study: Acute and convalescent COVID-19 specimens originated in the United States, Italy and Spain. Nucleic acid was either cDNA or gDNA, and it came from T cells, B-cell-depleted T cells, or PBMCs.

CDR1 is SGHRS and CDR2 is YFSETQ in the germline V gene. This CDR3 has 15 amino acids. V was cut by 0 bases and J by 2 bases, with 11 bases left in between. The receptor's source is a woman between 50 and 59 years old with acute or convalescent COVID-19. Sequencing was carried out using peripheral blood. The rearrangement links TRBV5-1 to TRBJ2-5; D remains unclear. The CDR3 loop reads CASSLVQRPQETQYF. The CDR3 DNA sequence: TGCGCCAGCAGCTTGGTACAGAGACCTCAAGAGACCCAGTACTTC.